Below are 23 T cell receptor beta chains sequenced from a single sample in a study of patients and donors after allogeneic stem cell transplantation. Each CDR3 protein is one row after TCRdb ran MiXCR on the RT-PCR reads. The sample contains 150,000 to 250,000 distinct CDR3 sequences, less than 45% of which appear only once. Sequences were obtained from blood, either unsorted or a sorted T cell fraction (not recorded which). These receptors originate from a human donor who was either an allogeneic HSCT recipient or a stem cell or donor lymphocyte infusion donor (not recorded which). It is not recorded whose cells these are; they may come from a transplant donor.

This clonotype has a count of ten or more. V usage is TRBV12-3 or TRBV12-4 and J usage is TRBJ1-2, with D unclear. V dropped 1 base and J dropped 4 bases, with 7 bases sitting between them. The CDR3 covers 13 residues. The CDR3 sequence is CASSLVHAYGYTF. The CDR3 DNA reads as TGTGCCAGCAGTTTAGTACATGCCTATGGCTACACCTTC.

In this sample, this clonotype turned up a few times. J is TRBJ2-3 and V is TRBV7-2; 13 bases align to TRBD2. The CDR3 contains 16 residues. CDR1 is SGHTA, CDR2 FQGNSA, per germline. Trimming removed 4 bases from V and 2 bases from J; junction bases left unmatched: 3. The CDR3 nucleotides are TGTGCCAGCAGCTCAGGACTAGCGGGAGACACAGATACGCAGTATTTT. Translated, it gives CASSSGLAGDTDTQYF. Based on the CDR3 plus reference TRBV7-2 and TRBJ2-3, the full variable domain is GAGVSQSPSNKVTEKGKDVELRCDPISGHTALYWYRQSLGQGLEFLIYFQGNSAPDKSGLPSDRFSAERTGGSVSTLTIQRTQQEDSAVYLCASSSGLAGDTDTQYFGPGTRLTVL.

The chain joins TRBV12-3 or TRBV12-4 to TRBJ1-4, with D possibly being TRBD1 (5 bases). This CDR3 region has 15 residues. The V gene lost 6 bases and the J gene lost 8 bases, with 19 bases spanning the gap. CDR3 in amino acids: CASSPTGGGGEKLFF. The CDR3 DNA reads TGTGCCAGCAGCCCTACAGGTGGTGGCGGAGAAAAACTGTTTTTT.

The sample holds a few counts of this clonotype. V gene TRBV15 combines with J gene TRBJ1-1; D remains ambiguous. This CDR3 is 14 amino acids long. Germline V gene lookup returns CDR1 LNHNV and CDR2 YYDKDF (reference sequence). The V and J ends lost 4 bases and 1 base respectively, with 10 bases between them. The CDR3 region is CATSKGPANTEAFF. The CDR3 DNA follows: TGTGCCACCAGCAAGGGCCCGGCGAACACTGAAGCTTTCTTT.

The J gene is TRBJ2-7, the V gene TRBV20-1; 9 nucleotides match TRBD2. Germline lookup yields CDR1 DFQATT and CDR2 SNEGSKA (reference sequence). This CDR3 comprises 15 residues. V was clipped by 0 bases and J by 2 bases; unmatched bases: 5. The CDR3 DNA is TGCAGTGCTAGAGATCGACTAGCGGTTGCCTACGAGCAGTACTTC. It specifies CSARDRLAVAYEQYF.

The CDR3 reads CAWRKAGGPWTQYF. The CDR3 region has the DNA TGTGCCTGGAGAAAAGCGGGAGGGCCTTGGACGCAGTATTTT. The chain couples TRBV30 to TRBJ2-3, with TRBD2 identical over 10 bases. The junction had 9 bases not matched to a gene; V was cut back by 3 bases and J by 9 bases. Germline-derived CDR1 and CDR2 are GTSNPN and SVGIG (reference sequence). The CDR3 is made up of 14 amino acids.

This chain uses TRBV5-1 with TRBJ2-2; tentatively, D is TRBD1 (5 bases). The germline CDR1 and CDR2 sequences are SGHRS and YFSETQ. The CDR3 consists of 15 residues. The germline V and J ends were trimmed by 2 bases and 1 base, with 9 bases remaining between them. The CDR3, as DNA: TGCGCCAGCAGCTTAAGTACAGGGAACACCGGGGAGCTGTTTTTT. Translation: CASSLSTGNTGELFF.

This clonotype was counted between two and nine times. The chain employs TRBV5-1 and TRBJ1-6; D remains ambiguous. CDR1 is SGHRS and CDR2 is YFSETQ in the germline V gene. Trimming removed 0 bases at V and 0 bases at J, with 4 bases between. The CDR3 totals 15 residues. The DNA of the CDR3 is TGCGCCAGCAGCTTGGCTAGCTCCTATAATTCACCCCTCCACTTT. As protein: CASSLASSYNSPLHF.

The sample holds a few counts of this clonotype. The V call is TRBV6-1, the J call TRBJ1-2; D uncertain. The CDR3 is 11 amino acids. Trimming took 11 bases from V and 3 from J, leaving 10 bases between them. CDR1 is MNHNS, CDR2 SASEGT, per germline. For the CDR3, the DNA is TGTGCCGGCACGGGCGACTATGGCTACACCTTC. It yields the protein CAGTGDYGYTF.

This clonotype has more than one count but fewer than ten. The rearrangement uses TRBV12-3 or TRBV12-4 and TRBJ1-4; 8 nucleotides align to TRBD1. V was pared by 6 bases and J by 6 bases, with 6 bases of the junction left unmatched. The CDR3 loop spans 14 amino acids. CDR3: CASRLDRDDEKLFF. CDR3 DNA sequence: TGTGCCAGCAGGCTGGACAGGGACGATGAAAAACTGTTTTTT.

The sample holds a few counts of this clonotype. The junction shows a germline mismatch at one end, possibly a read error. The DNA for the CDR3 is TGTGCCAGCAGTCTAGCGGGAGGGGTTGGCAATGAGCAGTTCTTC. As protein: CASSLAGGVGNEQFF. This chain uses TRBV12-3 or TRBV12-4 with TRBJ2-1; TRBD2 aligns across 12 bases. This CDR3 spans 15 amino acids.

This sequence joins TRBV6-5 and TRBJ1-2; 7 bases are a match to TRBD1. Germline CDR1 reads MNHEY; CDR2 reads SVGAGI. There are 17 residues in the CDR3. V lost 0 bases and J lost 1; bases outside the gene matches: 8. The CDR3 nucleotides are TGTGCCAGCAGTTACTCGGCTACGAGGGGGCTTAACTATGGCTACACCTTC. Translating gives CASSYSATRGLNYGYTF.

This clonotype showed up just a few times. The V gene is TRBV27, the J gene TRBJ1-5; D call uncertain. This CDR3 is 13 amino acids long. The V gene's germline CDR1 is MNHEY and CDR2 SMNVEV (reference sequence). Trimming took off 5 bases at V and 7 bases at J, with 12 bases between the two ends. DNA of the CDR3: TGTGCCAGCAGTCCCAGCAGCGGGCAGCCCCAGCATTTT. It translates to CASSPSSGQPQHF.

This clonotype was seen at least ten times. The CDR3: CASSYSGYGYTF. DNA for the CDR3: TGTGCCAGCAGTTACTCCGGCTATGGCTACACCTTC. The V call is TRBV6-5, the J call TRBJ1-2; no clear D gene. Germline CDR1 MNHEY, CDR2 SVGAGI. CDR3 length: 12 amino acids. Trimming left V 0 bases short and J 4 bases short, with 3 bases between.

This clonotype was observed a few times. This sequence joins TRBV7-2 and TRBJ1-5, with D hard to call. The CDR3 runs 14 residues. Germline CDR1 is SGHTA and CDR2 is FQGNSA. V lost 5 bases to trimming and J lost 11 bases, with 19 bases between them. The CDR3 sequence is CASSPGFESVSQHF. DNA for the CDR3: TGTGCCAGCAGCCCGGGCTTTGAGTCCGTGTCCCAGCATTTT.

The chain employs TRBV29-1 and TRBJ2-1, with 11 bases aligning to TRBD2. CDR1 is SQVTM and CDR2 is ANQGSEA in the germline V gene. V shed 2 bases, J shed 4 bases, and the junction held 4 bases outside the gene matches. The CDR3 runs 15 residues. As DNA, the CDR3 is TGCAGCGTTGAAAATAGCGGGGGGGGATACAATGAGCAGTTCTTC. This translates into CSVENSGGGYNEQFF.

This clonotype was seen more than once but under ten times. The chain carries TRBV4-2 and TRBJ1-5; TRBD1 might be the D (6 bases). Between the trimmed V and J ends, which lost 4 bases and 7 bases, there was a span of 17 bases. In germline, CDR1 is LGHNA, CDR2 YNFKEQ. The CDR3 spans 15 residues. The CDR3 protein is CASSPPSVQGQPQHF. DNA of the CDR3: TGTGCCAGCAGCCCCCCCTCGGTACAGGGCCAGCCCCAGCATTTT.

This rearrangement joins TRBV20-1 to TRBJ1-2; no definite D call. Germline V gives CDR1 DFQATT, CDR2 SNEGSKA (reference sequence). Trimming cost V 0 bases and J 4 bases, with 9 bases left between them. The CDR3 contains 13 residues. This chain's CDR3 is CSAREGARYGYTF. The CDR3 DNA follows: TGCAGTGCTAGAGAAGGAGCCCGCTATGGCTACACCTTC.

Notes on this clonotype: At one boundary the junction diverges from the germline segment, which might be a read error. The chain employs TRBV9 and TRBJ1-3; D is possibly TRBD1 (5 bases). The CDR3 is made up of 15 amino acids. CDR1 and CDR2 from the germline V gene are SGDLS and YYNGEE. The CDR3 DNA sequence: TGTGCCAGCACCGTAACCGGGACTCCTGGAAACACCATATATTTT. Protein product: CASTVTGTPGNTIYF.

The rearrangement joins TRBV4-3 to TRBJ1-4; the D gene is possibly TRBD1 (5 bases). Germline V gene lookup returns CDR1 LGHNA and CDR2 YSLEER. This CDR3 spans 15 amino acids. The germline V and J ends were trimmed by 0 bases and 8 bases, with 13 bases remaining between them. The CDR3 DNA sequence: TGCGCCAGCAGCCAAGAGCCACGTCAGGGCGAAAAACTGTTTTTT. It encodes CASSQEPRQGEKLFF.

The chain carries TRBV5-8 and TRBJ1-1; D perhaps matches TRBD1 (6 bases). Germline V gene sequence: CDR1 SGHTS, CDR2 YDEGEE. With 1 base removed from V and 0 bases from J, the gap between germline ends came to 10 bases. This CDR3 is 15 amino acids long. CDR3 region: CASSLLGTLNTEAFF. In DNA form, the CDR3 reads TGTGCCAGCAGCTTGTTAGGGACACTGAACACTGAAGCTTTCTTT.

The chain combines TRBV7-2 with TRBJ1-1; D might be TRBD1 (6 bases). Trimming stripped 6 bases from V and 5 bases from J, with 16 bases between. Germline V gives CDR1 SGHTA, CDR2 FQGNSA. This CDR3 contains 14 residues. CDR3 sequence (DNA): TGTGCCAGCAGTTACCTGACAGGAGATACTGAAGCTTTCTTT. It specifies CASSYLTGDTEAFF.

This clonotype was seen only a few times. The chain combines TRBV9 with TRBJ2-7; 7 bases are a match to TRBD2. The ends lost 0 bases at V and 0 bases at J; junction bases unmatched: 3. This CDR3 is 15 amino acids long. Germline V gives CDR1 SGDLS, CDR2 YYNGEE. The CDR3 protein is CASSVEAGSSYEQYF. Here the CDR3 DNA reads TGTGCCAGCAGCGTAGAAGCGGGAAGCTCCTACGAGCAGTACTTC.